What follows are 8 T cell receptor beta chains derived from one specimen sequenced in a study of PD-1 blockade in classical Hodgkin lymphoma (dated by TCRdb to between 2020 and 2021). The time point label of this sample denotes: newly diagnosed, previously untreated cHL patient sample. The library relied on the immunoSEQ multiplex PCR assay. Imported from immuneACCESS, the table was reduced by TCRdb to in-frame sequences with V and J called. These copies leave out some clones; in studies compared against another copy, an unresolved V gene accounts for under half, and the cause of the remainder is not known. The table for this sample lists some 49,000 clones; roughly 91% of them were counted only once. The top ten constitute over 4% of the sample. The sample taken for sequencing was peripheral blood mononuclear cells (PBMCs). These TCRs come from a human donor with classical Hodgkin lymphoma.

This chain joins TRBV6-4 and TRBJ2-2; D unclear. CDR1 MRHNA and CDR2 SNTAGT come from the germline V gene. V lost 2 bases and J 3 bases, leaving 4 bases between the germline ends. The CDR3 length is 13 residues. The CDR3 here is CASSDRDTGELFF. CDR3 DNA: TGTGCCAGCAGTGACAGGGACACCGGGGAGCTGTTTTTT.

The CDR3 loop reads CAAAGLAGVGEQFF. The CDR3 DNA reads as TGTGCCGCAGCGGGGTTAGCGGGAGTGGGTGAGCAGTTCTTC. The chain couples TRBV6-1 to TRBJ2-1; 9 nucleotides align to TRBD2. The CDR3 spans 14 residues. Per germline, CDR1 MNHNS and CDR2 SASEGT. V lost 11 bases to trimming and J lost 9 bases; unmatched junction nucleotides: 14.

The chain links TRBV6-5 to TRBJ1-1; no clear D gene. The CDR3 loop spans 14 amino acids. Trimming pared 0 bases from V and 2 bases from J, leaving 7 bases between. Germline assignment: CDR1 MNHEY and CDR2 SVGAGI. The CDR3 is CASSYSRENTEAFF. The CDR3 DNA follows: TGTGCCAGCAGTTACTCTAGAGAAAACACTGAAGCTTTCTTT.

The CDR3 DNA sequence: TGTGCCACCTCCGGGACGGCAAATGAAAAACTGTTTTTT. Its protein is CATSGTANEKLFF. The chain recombines TRBV6-1 with TRBJ1-4; D possibly corresponds to TRBD1 (5 bases). Trimming left V 10 bases short and J 5 bases short, with 14 bases between. The CDR3 sequence is 13 residues long. Germline V gene sequence: CDR1 MNHNS, CDR2 SASEGT.

On this clone itself: Sequence at one end of the junction differs from germline and may be a read error. In DNA, the CDR3 is TGTGCCAGCAGCCCAGGCCCGGGGCCTGGGAACACCATATATTTT. Translated: CASSPGPGPGNTIYF. The chain is built from TRBV7-9 and TRBJ1-3, with a tentative D call TRBD1 (5 bases). The CDR3 spans 15 residues. The V gene's germline CDR1 is SEHNR and CDR2 FQNEAQ (reference sequence).

The rearrangement links TRBV2 to TRBJ1-5; D is unclear. This CDR3 spans 14 amino acids. Trimming removed 0 bases at V and 6 bases at J, with 9 bases between. CDR1 is SNHLY, CDR2 FYNNEI, per germline. The CDR3 loop reads CASSEAAASQPQHF. Here the CDR3 DNA reads TGTGCCAGCAGTGAAGCGGCGGCAAGTCAGCCCCAGCATTTT.

V and J are TRBV19 and TRBJ1-3, with D possibly matching TRBD1 (5 bases). The CDR3 length is 14 residues. CDR1 and CDR2 (germline): LNHDA, SQIVND (reference sequence). The V end lost 3 bases, the J end lost 0 bases, and 6 bases lay between the germline ends. The CDR3 region is CASSIRASGNTIYF. The CDR3 DNA reads TGTGCCAGTAGTATCAGGGCCTCTGGAAACACCATATATTTT.

The V gene is TRBV7-3, the J gene TRBJ2-2, with D unresolved. V gave up 5 bases and J gave up 0 bases, with 10 bases separating them. CDR1 is SGHTA, CDR2 FQGTGA, per germline. The CDR3 runs 15 residues. CDR3 protein: CASSPRLANTGELFF. As DNA, the CDR3 is TGTGCCAGCAGCCCTAGGTTGGCGAACACCGGGGAGCTGTTTTTT.